This section outlines one TCR beta chain sequence together with its context. Libraries were prepared by immunoSEQ multiplex PCR; TCRdb keeps only in-frame clonotypes and omits some of them. The sample consists of over 95,000 clones, about 96% of them appearing once. The source of the sample is a study of OX40 agonist ivuxolimab in advanced cancers. Overall study context: Ivuxolimab is a fully human IgG2 antibody that activates OX40 (CD134).

There are 13 residues in the CDR3. Unmatched junction bases numbered 11, after V lost 11 bases and J lost 8 bases. From germline, CDR1 is MNHNS and CDR2 SASEGT. The V call is TRBV6-1, the J call TRBJ1-2, with 10 bases identical to TRBD1. This receptor was identified in an adult with an advanced solid tumor such as melanoma, head and neck, liver or kidney cancer. The sequencing here drew on CD4+ or CD8+ T cells sorted from blood, taken in a trial of the OX40 agonist ivuxolimab. CDR3 bases: TGTGCCCTTGAGGACAGGGGGATGGAAGGCTACACCTTC. Translating gives CALEDRGMEGYTF.